This TCR beta chain was captured by sequencing in a study of shared T cell receptors in the human thymus. Libraries were prepared by immunoSEQ multiplex PCR; TCRdb keeps only in-frame clonotypes and omits some of them. The repertoire includes more than 550,000 clones, about 87% of them detected once, and roughly 0.0087% sits in the top ten. The CDR3 extends over 17 amino acids. Deletions cut 7 bases from V and 0 bases from J, with 19 bases between. Germline CDR1 and CDR2: MGHDK and SYGVNS. These same records also appear under a second study, on human thymus T cells. That study reports: Donation came from healthy Finnish infants having corrective surgery for congenital heart defects. Surgeons resected thymus tissue during corrective heart surgery. Thymic and blood repertoires appeared to display a bias in their usage of V and J genes. Unrelated people showed highly overlapping thymic repertoires, related research reported.

The rearrangement joins TRBV25-1 to TRBJ1-3; the D is unclear. The sequenced sample consisted of thymocytes. The clonotype comes from a boy under two years old with a congenital heart defect. CDR3 sequence (DNA): TGTGCCAGCATCGGGGTCGACGAGAACTCCTCTGGAAACACCATATATTTT. Protein product: CASIGVDENSSGNTIYF.